The source of this T cell receptor beta chain is a study of shared clonotypes between healthy human individuals. Clones were sequenced by immunoSEQ multiplex PCR, and TCRdb holds only the in-frame ones, with some missing. The sample gives over a million clones, 96% of which show up once; approximately 1.2% is in the top ten. Germline CDR1 and CDR2: LNHDA and SQIVND (reference sequence). CDR3 length: 13 residues. V shed 4 bases and J shed 6 bases, with 9 bases lying between them. The chain recombines TRBV19 with TRBJ2-2, with D hard to call. This sequence was found in a man younger than 40 in good health. Sequencing was done on a sample of naive CD4+ T cells sorted from blood. Subset given: CD45RA+ positively selected. Written as DNA, the CDR3 is TGTGCCAGTAGTACCTCGGCGGCCGGGGAGCTGTTTTTT. The encoded protein is CASSTSAAGELFF.